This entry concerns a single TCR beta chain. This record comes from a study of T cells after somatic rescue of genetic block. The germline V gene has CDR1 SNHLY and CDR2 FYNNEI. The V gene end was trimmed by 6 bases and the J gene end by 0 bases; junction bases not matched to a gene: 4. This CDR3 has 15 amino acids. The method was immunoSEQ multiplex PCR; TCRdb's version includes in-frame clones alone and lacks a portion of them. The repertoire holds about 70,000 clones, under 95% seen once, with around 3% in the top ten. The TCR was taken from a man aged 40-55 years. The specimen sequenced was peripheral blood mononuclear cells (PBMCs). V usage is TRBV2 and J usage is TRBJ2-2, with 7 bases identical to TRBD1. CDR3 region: CASSRQGTNTGELFF. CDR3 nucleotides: TGTGCCAGCAGCAGACAGGGAACGAACACCGGGGAGCTGTTTTTT. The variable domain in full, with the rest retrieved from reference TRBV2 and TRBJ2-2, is EPEVTQTPSHQVTQMGQEVILRCVPISNHLYFYWYRQILGQKVEFLVSFYNNEISEKSEIFDDQFSVERPDGSNFTLKIRSTKLEDSAMYFCASSRQGTNTGELFFGEGSRLTVL.